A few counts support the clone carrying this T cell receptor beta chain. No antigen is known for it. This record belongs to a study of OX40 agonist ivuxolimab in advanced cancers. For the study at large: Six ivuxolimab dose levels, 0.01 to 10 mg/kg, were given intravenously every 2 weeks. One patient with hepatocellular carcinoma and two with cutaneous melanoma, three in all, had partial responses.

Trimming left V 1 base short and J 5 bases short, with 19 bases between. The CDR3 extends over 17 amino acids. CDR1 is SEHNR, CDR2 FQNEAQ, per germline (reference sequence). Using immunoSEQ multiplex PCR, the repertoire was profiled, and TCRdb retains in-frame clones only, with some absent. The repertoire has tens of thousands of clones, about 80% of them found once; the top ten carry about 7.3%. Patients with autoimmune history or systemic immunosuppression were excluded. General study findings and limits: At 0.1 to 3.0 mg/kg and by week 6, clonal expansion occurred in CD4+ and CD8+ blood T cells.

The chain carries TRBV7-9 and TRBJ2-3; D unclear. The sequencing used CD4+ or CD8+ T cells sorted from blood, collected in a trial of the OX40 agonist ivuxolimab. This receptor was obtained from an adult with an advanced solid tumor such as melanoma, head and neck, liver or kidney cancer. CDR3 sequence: CASSLVSGTVQRDTQYF. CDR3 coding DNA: TGTGCCAGCAGCTTAGTTAGTGGAACAGTTCAAAGAGATACGCAGTATTTT. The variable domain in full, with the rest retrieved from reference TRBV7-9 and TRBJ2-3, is DTGVSQNPRHKITKRGQNVTFRCDPISEHNRLYWYRQTLGQGPEFLTYFQNEAQLEKSRLLSDRFSAERPKGSFSTLEIQRTEQGDSAMYLCASSLVSGTVQRDTQYFGPGTRLTVL.